Following are 5 T cell receptor beta chains from one sample sequenced in a study of T cells after yellow fever vaccination. MiXCR was run by TCRdb on the 5' RACE reads, yielding one entry per CDR3 protein. Of about 630,000 distinct CDR3 sequences listed, 12% are singletons. The source material was PBMCs, sampled on the day of the yellow fever booster vaccination. These receptor sequences come from a man aged 25 to 40 who received the YFV17D yellow fever vaccine.

The V gene is TRBV29-1, the J gene TRBJ1-2, with a tentative D call TRBD1 (5 bases). The germline gives CDR1 SQVTM, CDR2 ANQGSEA. This CDR3 has 13 residues. The V gene lost 4 bases and the J gene lost 4 bases, with 13 bases spanning the gap. CDR3 DNA: TGCAGCGTTGTAGACAGTGGGGGCTATGGCTACACCTTC. Protein: CSVVDSGGYGYTF.

This clonotype was counted only a few times. This chain connects TRBV18 to TRBJ2-1, with TRBD2 matching 8 bases. CDR1 is KGHSH, CDR2 LQKENI, per germline. The CDR3 is 16 residues long. Losses at the gene ends were 2 bases for V and 6 bases for J; bases not matched to a gene: 9. CDR3 sequence: CASSPLVGSGSNEQFF. In nucleotides, the CDR3 is TGTGCCAGCTCACCATTGGTGGGGAGCGGGAGCAATGAGCAGTTCTTC.

The chain carries TRBV6-6 and TRBJ1-5; TRBD1 matches at 7 bases. Per germline, CDR1 MNHNY and CDR2 SVGAGI (reference sequence). With 6 bases clipped from V and 6 bases from J, the junction kept 5 bases outside the gene matches. The CDR3 covers 13 residues. As DNA, the CDR3 is TGTGCCAGCAGCCGCCGACAGGGTCAGCCCCAGCATTTT. This codes for CASSRRQGQPQHF.

This chain joins TRBV7-2 and TRBJ1-1; no clear D gene. V lost 0 bases and J 1 base, leaving 15 bases between the germline ends. CDR1 SGHTA and CDR2 FQGNSA come from the germline V gene. The CDR3 is 17 amino acids. The CDR3 loop reads CASSLARGLAGNTEAFF. As DNA, the CDR3 is TGTGCCAGCAGCTTAGCGCGCGGTTTGGCGGGGAACACTGAAGCTTTCTTT. Full variable domain (outside the CDR3, taken from reference TRBV7-2 and TRBJ1-1): GAGVSQSPSNKVTEKGKDVELRCDPISGHTALYWYRQSLGQGLEFLIYFQGNSAPDKSGLPSDRFSAERTGGSVSTLTIQRTQQEDSAVYLCASSLARGLAGNTEAFFGQGTRLTVV.

This clonotype was detected a few times. The chain joins TRBV9 to TRBJ2-7; D is possibly TRBD2 (7 bases). Germline CDR1 and CDR2: SGDLS and YYNGEE. The CDR3 covers 13 residues. Trimming took 3 bases from V and 4 from J, leaving 11 bases between them. Here the CDR3 DNA reads TGTGCCAGCAGCGGGGGGGGCGGTTACGAGCAGTACTTC. Protein product: CASSGGGGYEQYF. Together with reference TRBV9 and TRBJ2-7, the CDR3 gives the full variable domain: DSGVTQTPKHLITATGQRVTLRCSPRSGDLSVYWYQQSLDQGLQFLIQYYNGEERAKGNILERFSAQQFPDLHSELNLSSLELGDSALYFCASSGGGGYEQYFGPGTRLTVT.